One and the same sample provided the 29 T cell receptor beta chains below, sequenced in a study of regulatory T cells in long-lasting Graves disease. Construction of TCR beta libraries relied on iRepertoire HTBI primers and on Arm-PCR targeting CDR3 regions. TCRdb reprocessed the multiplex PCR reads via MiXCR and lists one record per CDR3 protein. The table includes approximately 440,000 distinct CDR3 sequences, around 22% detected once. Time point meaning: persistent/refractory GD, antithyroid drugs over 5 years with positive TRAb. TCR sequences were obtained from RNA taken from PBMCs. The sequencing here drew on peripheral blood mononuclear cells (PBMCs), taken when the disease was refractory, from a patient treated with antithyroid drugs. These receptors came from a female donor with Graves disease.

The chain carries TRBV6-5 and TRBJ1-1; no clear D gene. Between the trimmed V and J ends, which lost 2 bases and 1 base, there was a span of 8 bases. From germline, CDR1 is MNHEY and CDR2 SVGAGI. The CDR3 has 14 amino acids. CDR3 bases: TGTGCCAGCAGTTACGAGAGGCAGAACACTGAAGCTTTCTTT. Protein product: CASSYERQNTEAFF.

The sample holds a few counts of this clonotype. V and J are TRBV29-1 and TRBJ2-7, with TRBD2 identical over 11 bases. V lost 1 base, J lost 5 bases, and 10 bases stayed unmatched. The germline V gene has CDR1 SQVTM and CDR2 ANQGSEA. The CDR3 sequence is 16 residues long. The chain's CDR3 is CSVEVSGTSGRNEQYF. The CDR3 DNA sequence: TGCAGCGTTGAAGTTTCGGGTACTAGCGGGAGAAACGAGCAGTACTTC.

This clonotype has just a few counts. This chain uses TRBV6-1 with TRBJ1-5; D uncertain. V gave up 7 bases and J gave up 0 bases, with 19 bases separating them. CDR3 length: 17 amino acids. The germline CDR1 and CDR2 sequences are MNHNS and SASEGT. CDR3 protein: CASNIDQASNSNQPQHF. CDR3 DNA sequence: TGTGCCAGCAATATCGACCAGGCCTCTAATAGCAATCAGCCCCAGCATTTT.

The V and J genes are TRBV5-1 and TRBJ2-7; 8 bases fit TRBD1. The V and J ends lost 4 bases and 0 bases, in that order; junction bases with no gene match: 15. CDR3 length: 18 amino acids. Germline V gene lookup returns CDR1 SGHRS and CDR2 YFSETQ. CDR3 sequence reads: CASSPRTGTGYTSYEQYF. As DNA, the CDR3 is TGCGCCAGCAGCCCCAGGACAGGGACTGGCTACACCTCCTACGAGCAGTACTTC.

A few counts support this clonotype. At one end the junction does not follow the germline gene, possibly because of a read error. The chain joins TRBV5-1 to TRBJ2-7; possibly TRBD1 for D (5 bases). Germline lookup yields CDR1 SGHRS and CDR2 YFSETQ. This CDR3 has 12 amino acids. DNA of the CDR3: TGCGCCAGCAGCTTGGAGAACGGACACCCGCACTTC. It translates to CASSLENGHPHF.

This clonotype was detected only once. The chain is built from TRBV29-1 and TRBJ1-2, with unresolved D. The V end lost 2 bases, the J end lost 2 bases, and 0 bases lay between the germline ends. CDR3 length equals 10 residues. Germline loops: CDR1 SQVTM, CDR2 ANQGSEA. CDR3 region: CSVENYGYTF. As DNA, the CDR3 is TGCAGCGTTGAAAACTATGGCTACACCTTC.

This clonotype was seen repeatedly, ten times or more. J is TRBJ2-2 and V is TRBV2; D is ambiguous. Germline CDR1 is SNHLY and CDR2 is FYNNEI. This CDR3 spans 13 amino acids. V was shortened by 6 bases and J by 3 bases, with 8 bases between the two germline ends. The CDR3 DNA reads TGTGCCAGCAGGGGCCAGGACACCGGGGAGCTGTTTTTT. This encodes CASRGQDTGELFF. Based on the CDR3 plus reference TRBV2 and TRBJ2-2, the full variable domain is EPEVTQTPSHQVTQMGQEVILRCVPISNHLYFYWYRQILGQKVEFLVSFYNNEISEKSEIFDDQFSVERPDGSNFTLKIRSTKLEDSAMYFCASRGQDTGELFFGEGSRLTVL.

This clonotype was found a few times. The CDR3 loop reads CASAFYSGEQYF. The CDR3 DNA reads TGTGCCAGCGCCTTTTACTCCGGCGAGCAGTACTTC. The chain recombines TRBV6-1 with TRBJ2-7; D is uncertain. CDR3 size: 12 residues. Trimming stripped 8 bases from V and 6 bases from J, with 14 bases between. Per germline, CDR1 MNHNS and CDR2 SASEGT.

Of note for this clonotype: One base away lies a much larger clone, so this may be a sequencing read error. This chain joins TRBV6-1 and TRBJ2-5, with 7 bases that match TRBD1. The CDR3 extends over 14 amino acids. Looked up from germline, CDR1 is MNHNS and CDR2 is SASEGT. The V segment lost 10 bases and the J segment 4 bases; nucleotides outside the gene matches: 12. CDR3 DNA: TGTGCCACCAGGAAAGACAGGGAGCGAGAGACCCAGTACTTC. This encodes CATRKDRERETQYF.

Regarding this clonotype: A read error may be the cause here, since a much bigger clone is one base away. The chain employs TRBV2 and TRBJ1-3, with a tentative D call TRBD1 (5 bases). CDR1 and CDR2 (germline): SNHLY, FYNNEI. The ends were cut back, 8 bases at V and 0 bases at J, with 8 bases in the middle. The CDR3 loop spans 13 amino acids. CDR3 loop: CASGGGSGNTIYF. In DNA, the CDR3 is TGTGCCAGCGGCGGGGGCTCTGGAAACACCATATATTTT. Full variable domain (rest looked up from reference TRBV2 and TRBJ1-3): EPEVTQTPSHQVTQMGQEVILRCVPISNHLYFYWYRQILGQKVEFLVSFYNNEISEKSEIFDDQFSVERPDGSNFTLKIRSTKLEDSAMYFCASGGGSGNTIYFGEGSWLTVV.

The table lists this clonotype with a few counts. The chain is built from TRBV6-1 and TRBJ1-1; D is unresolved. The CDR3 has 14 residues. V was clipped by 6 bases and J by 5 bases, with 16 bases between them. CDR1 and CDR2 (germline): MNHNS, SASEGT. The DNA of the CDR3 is TGTGCCAGCAGCCCCGGGTCGACGGGAACTGAAGCTTTCTTT. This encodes CASSPGSTGTEAFF.

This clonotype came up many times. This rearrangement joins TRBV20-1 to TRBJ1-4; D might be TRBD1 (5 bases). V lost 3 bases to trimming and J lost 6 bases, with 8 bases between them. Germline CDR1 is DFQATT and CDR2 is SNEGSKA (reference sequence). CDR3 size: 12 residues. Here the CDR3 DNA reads TGCAGTGCTAGGCAGGGTGATGAAAAACTGTTTTTT. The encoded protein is CSARQGDEKLFF.

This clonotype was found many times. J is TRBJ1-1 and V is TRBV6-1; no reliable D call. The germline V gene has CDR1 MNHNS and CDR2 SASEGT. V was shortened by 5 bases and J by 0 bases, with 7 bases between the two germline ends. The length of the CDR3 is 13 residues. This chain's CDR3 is CASSTTLNTEAFF. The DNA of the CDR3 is TGTGCCAGCAGTACTACACTGAACACTGAAGCTTTCTTT.

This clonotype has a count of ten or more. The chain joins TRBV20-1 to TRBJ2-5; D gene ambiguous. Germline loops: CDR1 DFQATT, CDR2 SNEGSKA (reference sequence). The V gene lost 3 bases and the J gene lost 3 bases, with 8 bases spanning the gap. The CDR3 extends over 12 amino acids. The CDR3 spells CSASWGKETQYF. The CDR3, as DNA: TGCAGTGCTAGTTGGGGAAAAGAGACCCAGTACTTC.

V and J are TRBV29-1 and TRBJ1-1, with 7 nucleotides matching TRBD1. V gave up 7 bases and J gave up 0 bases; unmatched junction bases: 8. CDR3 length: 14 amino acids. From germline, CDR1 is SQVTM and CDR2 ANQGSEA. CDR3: CSALTGTMNTEAFF. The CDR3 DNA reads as TGCAGCGCCTTGACAGGGACCATGAACACTGAAGCTTTCTTT.

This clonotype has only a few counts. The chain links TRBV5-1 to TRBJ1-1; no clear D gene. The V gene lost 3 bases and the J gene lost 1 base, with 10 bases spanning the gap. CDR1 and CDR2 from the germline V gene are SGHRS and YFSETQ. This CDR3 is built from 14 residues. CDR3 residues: CASSWQDGNTEAFF. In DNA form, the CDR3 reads TGCGCCAGCAGCTGGCAGGATGGGAACACTGAAGCTTTCTTT. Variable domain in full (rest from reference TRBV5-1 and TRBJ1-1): KAGVTQTPRYLIKTRGQQVTLSCSPISGHRSVSWYQQTPGQGLQFLFEYFSETQRNKGNFPGRFSGRQFSNSRSEMNVSTLELGDSALYLCASSWQDGNTEAFFGQGTRLTVV.

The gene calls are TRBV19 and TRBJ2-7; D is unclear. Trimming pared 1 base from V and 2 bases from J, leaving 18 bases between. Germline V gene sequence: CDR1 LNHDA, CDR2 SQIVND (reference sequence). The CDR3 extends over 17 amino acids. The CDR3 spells CASSIGGRAYDPYEQYF. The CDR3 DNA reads TGTGCCAGTAGTATAGGAGGTCGGGCGTATGACCCCTACGAGCAGTACTTC.

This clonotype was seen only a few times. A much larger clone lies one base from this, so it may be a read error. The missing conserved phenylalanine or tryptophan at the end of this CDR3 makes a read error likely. For the CDR3, the DNA is TGTGCCAGCAGTTCCGGAGGCGGGAGGGCCGGGGAGACCCAGTACCTC. This encodes CASSSGGGRAGETQYL. The V and J genes are TRBV12-3 or TRBV12-4 and TRBJ2-5; TRBD2 aligns across 9 bases. V shed 4 bases and J 5 bases; nucleotides not matched to a gene: 11. The CDR3 loop spans 16 amino acids.

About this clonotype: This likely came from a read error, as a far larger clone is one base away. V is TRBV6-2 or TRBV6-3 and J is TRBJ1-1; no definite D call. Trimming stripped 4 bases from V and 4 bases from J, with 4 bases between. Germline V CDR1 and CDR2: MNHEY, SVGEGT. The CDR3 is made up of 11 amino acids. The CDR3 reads CASSWGTEAFF. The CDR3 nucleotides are TGTGCCAGCAGTTGGGGCACTGAAGCTTTCTTT.

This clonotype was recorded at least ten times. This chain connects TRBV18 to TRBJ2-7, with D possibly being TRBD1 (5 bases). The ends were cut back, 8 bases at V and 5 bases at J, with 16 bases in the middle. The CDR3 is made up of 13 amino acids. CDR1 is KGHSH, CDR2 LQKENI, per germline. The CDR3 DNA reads TGTGCCAGCGCCGCAGGGCCCTTGGACGAGCAGTACTTC. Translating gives CASAAGPLDEQYF.

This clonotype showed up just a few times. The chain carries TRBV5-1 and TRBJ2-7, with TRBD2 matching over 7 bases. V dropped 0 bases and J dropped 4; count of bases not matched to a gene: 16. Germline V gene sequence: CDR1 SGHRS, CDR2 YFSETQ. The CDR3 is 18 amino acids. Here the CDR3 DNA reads TGCGCCAGCAGCTTGGACGGGAGGCGCGACCCACAAATTTACGAGCAGTACTTC. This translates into CASSLDGRRDPQIYEQYF.

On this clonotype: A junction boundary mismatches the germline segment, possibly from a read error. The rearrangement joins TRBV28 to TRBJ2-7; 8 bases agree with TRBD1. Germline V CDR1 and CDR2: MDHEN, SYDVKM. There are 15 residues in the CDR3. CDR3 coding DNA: TGTGCCAGCAGTTTTCCCGGGACAGGTGTATACGAGCGGTACTTC. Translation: CASSFPGTGVYERYF.

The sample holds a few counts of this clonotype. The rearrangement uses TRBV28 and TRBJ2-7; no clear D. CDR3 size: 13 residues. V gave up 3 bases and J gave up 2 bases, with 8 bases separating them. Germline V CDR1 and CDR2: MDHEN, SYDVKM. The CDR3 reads CASSFGPPYEQYF. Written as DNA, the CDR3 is TGTGCCAGCAGTTTTGGCCCCCCCTACGAGCAGTACTTC.

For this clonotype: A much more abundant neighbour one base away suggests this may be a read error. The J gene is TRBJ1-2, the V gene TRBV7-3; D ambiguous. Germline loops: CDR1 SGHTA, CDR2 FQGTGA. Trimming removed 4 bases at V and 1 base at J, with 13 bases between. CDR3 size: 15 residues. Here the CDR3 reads CASSSFPGINYGYTF. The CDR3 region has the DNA TGTGCCAGCAGCTCCTTTCCGGGAATTAACTATGGCTACACCTTC.

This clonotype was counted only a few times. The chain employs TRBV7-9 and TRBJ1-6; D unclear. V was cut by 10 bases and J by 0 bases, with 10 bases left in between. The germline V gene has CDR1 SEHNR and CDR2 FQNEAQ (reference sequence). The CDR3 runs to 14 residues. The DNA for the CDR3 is TGTGCCACGAGACCGACCTCCTATAATTCACCCCTCCACTTT. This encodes CATRPTSYNSPLHF.

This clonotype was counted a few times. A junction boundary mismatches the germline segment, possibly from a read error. DNA for the CDR3: TGTGCCGGCAGTTTAAGGCCGACAGACATCTATGGCTACACCTTC. It encodes CAGSLRPTDIYGYTF. This chain links TRBV28 with TRBJ1-2; D might be TRBD1 (5 bases). Germline-derived CDR1 and CDR2 are MDHEN and SYDVKM. CDR3 length: 15 amino acids.

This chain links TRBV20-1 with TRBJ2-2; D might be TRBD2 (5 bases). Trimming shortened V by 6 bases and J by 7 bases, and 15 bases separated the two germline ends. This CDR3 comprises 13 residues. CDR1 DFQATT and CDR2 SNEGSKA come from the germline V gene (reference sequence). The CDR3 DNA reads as TGCAGTGCACGGAAGGTCGGGATCGGGGAGCTGTTTTTT. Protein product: CSARKVGIGELFF.

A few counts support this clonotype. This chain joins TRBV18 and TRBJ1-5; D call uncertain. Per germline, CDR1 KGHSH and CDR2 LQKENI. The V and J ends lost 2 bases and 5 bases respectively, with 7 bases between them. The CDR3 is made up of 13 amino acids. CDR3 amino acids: CASSPNLYQPQHF. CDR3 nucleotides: TGTGCCAGCTCACCAAACCTGTATCAGCCCCAGCATTTT.

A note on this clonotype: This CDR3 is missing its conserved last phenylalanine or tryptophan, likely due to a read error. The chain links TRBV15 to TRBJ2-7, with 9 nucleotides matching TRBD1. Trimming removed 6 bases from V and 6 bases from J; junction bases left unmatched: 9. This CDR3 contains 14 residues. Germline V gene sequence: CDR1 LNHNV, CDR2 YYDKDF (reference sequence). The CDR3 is CATSLDRGIFEQYY. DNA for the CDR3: TGTGCCACCAGTCTTGACAGGGGGATTTTCGAGCAGTACTAC.